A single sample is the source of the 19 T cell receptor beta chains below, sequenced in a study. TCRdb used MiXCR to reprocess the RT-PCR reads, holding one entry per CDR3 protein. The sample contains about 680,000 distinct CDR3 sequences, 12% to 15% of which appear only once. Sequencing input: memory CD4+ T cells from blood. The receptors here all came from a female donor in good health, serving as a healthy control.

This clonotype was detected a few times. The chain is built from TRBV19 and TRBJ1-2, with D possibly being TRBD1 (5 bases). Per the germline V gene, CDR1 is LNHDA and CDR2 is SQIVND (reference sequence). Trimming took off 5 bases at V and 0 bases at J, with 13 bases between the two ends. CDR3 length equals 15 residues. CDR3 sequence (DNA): TGTGCCAGTAGTGTCGGGACGGTAGCTAACTATGGCTACACCTTC. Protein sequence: CASSVGTVANYGYTF. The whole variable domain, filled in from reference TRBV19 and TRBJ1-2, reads DGGITQSPKYLFRKEGQNVTLSCEQNLNHDAMYWYRQDPGQGLRLIYYSQIVNDFQKGDIAEGYSVSREKKESFPLTVTSAQKNPTAFYLCASSVGTVANYGYTFGSGTRLTVV.

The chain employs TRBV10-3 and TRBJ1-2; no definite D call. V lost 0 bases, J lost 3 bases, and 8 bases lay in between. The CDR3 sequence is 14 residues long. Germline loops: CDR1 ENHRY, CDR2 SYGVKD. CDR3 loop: CAISESADYYGYTF. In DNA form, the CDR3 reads TGTGCCATCAGTGAGTCCGCTGACTACTATGGCTACACCTTC.

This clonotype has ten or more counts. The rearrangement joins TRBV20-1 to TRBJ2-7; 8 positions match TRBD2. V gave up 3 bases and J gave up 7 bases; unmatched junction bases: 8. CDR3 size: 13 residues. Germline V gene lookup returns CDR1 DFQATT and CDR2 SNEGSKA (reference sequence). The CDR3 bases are TGCAGTGCTAGCGGCGGGAGGACCTTAGAGCAGTACTTC. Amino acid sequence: CSASGGRTLEQYF.

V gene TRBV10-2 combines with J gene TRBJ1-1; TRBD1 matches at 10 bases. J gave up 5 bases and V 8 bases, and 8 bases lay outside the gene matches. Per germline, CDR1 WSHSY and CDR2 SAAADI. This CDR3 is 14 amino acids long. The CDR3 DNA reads TGCGCCAGCGACAGGGGGCTCGGGCGGACTGAAGCTTTCTTT. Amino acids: CASDRGLGRTEAFF.

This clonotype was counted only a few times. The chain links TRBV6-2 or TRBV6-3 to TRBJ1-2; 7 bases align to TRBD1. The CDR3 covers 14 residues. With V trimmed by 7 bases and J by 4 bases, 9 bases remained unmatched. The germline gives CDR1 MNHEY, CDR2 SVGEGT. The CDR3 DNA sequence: TGTGCCAGCATCCCGACAGGGAGCCCCTATGGCTACACCTTC. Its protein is CASIPTGSPYGYTF.

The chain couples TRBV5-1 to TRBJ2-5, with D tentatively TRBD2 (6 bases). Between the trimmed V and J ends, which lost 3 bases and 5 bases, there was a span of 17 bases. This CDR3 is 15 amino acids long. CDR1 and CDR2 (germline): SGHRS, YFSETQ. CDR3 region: CASSSQAGRSETQYF. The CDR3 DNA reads TGCGCCAGCAGCTCTCAGGCAGGGAGGTCGGAGACCCAGTACTTC.

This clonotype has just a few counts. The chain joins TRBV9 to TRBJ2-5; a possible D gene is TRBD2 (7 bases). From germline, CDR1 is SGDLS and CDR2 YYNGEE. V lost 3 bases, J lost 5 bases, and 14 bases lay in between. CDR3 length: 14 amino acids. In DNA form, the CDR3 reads TGTGCCAGCAGCGGAACGGGGGGCCGGGAGACCCAGTACTTC. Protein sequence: CASSGTGGRETQYF.

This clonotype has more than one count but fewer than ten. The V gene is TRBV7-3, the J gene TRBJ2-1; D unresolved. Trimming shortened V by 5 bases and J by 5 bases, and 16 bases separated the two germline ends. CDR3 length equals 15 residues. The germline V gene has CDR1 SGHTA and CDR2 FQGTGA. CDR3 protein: CASSAQASGNNEQFF. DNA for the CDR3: TGTGCCAGCAGCGCCCAGGCTAGTGGTAACAATGAGCAGTTCTTC.

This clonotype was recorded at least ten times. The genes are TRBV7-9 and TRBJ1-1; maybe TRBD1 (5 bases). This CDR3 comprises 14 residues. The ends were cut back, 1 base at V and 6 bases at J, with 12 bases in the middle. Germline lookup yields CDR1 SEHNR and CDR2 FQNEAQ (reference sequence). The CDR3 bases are TGTGCCAGCAGCTTAGGGGACTGGGGCTCTGAAGCTTTCTTT. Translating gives CASSLGDWGSEAFF. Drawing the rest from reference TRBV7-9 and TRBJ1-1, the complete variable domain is DTGVSQNPRHKITKRGQNVTFRCDPISEHNRLYWYRQTLGQGPEFLTYFQNEAQLEKSRLLSDRFSAERPKGSFSTLEIQRTEQGDSAMYLCASSLGDWGSEAFFGQGTRLTVV.

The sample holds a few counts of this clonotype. In DNA form, the CDR3 reads TGTGCCAGCAGCCCGGCTAGCGGACCCCCCTACGAGCAGTACTTC. This encodes CASSPASGPPYEQYF. The gene calls are TRBV7-8 and TRBJ2-7; 7 bases line up with TRBD2. Trimming at V came to 5 bases and at J to 2 bases, leaving 9 bases not matched to a gene. This CDR3 spans 15 amino acids. Per germline, CDR1 SGHVS and CDR2 FQNEAQ.

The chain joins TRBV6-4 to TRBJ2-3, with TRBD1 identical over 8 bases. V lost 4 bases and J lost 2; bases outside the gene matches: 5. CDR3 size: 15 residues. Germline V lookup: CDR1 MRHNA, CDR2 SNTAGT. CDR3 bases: TGTGCCAGCAGTGTCAGGGGGCGCATCACAGATACGCAGTATTTT. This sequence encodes CASSVRGRITDTQYF.

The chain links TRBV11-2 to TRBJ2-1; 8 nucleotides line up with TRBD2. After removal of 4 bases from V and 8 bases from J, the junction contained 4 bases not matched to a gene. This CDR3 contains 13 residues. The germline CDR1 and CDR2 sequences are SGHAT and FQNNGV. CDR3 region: CASSSGLVDEQFF. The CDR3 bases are TGTGCCAGCAGCTCGGGACTAGTTGATGAGCAGTTCTTC. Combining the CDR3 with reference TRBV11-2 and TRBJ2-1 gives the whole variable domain EAGVAQSPRYKIIEKRQSVAFWCNPISGHATLYWYQQILGQGPKLLIQFQNNGVVDDSQLPKDRFSAERLKGVDSTLKIQPAKLEDSAVYLCASSSGLVDEQFFGPGTRLTVL.

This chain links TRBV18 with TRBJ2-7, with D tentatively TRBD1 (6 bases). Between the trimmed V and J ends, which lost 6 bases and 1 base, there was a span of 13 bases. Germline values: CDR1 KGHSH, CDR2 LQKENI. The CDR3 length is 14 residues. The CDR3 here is CASSTRGRSYEQYF. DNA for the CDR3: TGTGCCAGCTCGACCAGGGGTAGGTCCTACGAGCAGTACTTC.

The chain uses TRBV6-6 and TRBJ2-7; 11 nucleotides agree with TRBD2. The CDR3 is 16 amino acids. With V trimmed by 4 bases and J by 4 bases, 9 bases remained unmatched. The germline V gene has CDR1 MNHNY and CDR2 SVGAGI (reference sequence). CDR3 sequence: CASSSSLAGGPYEQYF. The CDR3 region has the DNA TGTGCCAGCAGTTCCTCCTTAGCGGGAGGGCCTTACGAGCAGTACTTC.

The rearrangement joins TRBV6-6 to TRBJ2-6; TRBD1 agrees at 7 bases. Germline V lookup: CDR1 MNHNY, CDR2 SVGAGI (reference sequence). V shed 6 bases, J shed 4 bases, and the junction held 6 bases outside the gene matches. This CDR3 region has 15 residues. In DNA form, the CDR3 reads TGTGCCAGCAGGATACAGGGGTTGGGGGCCAACGTCCTGACTTTC. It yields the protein CASRIQGLGANVLTF.

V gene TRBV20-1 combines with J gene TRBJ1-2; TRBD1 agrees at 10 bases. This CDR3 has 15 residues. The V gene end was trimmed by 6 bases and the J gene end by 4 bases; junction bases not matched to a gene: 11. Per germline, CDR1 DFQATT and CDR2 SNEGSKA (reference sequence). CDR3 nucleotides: TGCAGTGCCCTGGGGGCGGGGACAGGGGCCTATGGCTACACCTTC. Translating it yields CSALGAGTGAYGYTF.

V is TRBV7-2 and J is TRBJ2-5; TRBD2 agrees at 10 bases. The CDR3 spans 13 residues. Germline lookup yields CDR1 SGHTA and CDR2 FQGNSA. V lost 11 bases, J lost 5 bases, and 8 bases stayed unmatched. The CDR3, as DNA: TGTGCCGGAGAGCGGGGGGGCGGGGAGACCCAGTACTTC. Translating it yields CAGERGGGETQYF.

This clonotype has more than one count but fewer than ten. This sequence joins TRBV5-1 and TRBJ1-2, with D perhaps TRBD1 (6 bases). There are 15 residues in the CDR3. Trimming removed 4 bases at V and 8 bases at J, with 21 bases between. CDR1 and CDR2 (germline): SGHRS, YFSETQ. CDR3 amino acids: CASSPLQGSSGGYTF. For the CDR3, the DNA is TGCGCCAGCAGCCCCCTACAGGGTAGCTCAGGGGGCTACACCTTC.

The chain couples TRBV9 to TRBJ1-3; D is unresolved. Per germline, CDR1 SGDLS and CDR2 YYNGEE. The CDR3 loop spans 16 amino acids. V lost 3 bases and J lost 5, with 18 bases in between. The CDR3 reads CASSAIGSGSRNTIYF. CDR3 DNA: TGTGCCAGCAGCGCCATCGGGAGCGGGTCCCGAAACACCATATATTTT.